This passage covers 20 T cell receptor beta chains from one sample sequenced in a study of shared clonotypes between healthy human individuals (dated by TCRdb to the early 2020s). Libraries were made using the immunoSEQ multiplex PCR assay. In its TCRdb copy, this immuneACCESS table keeps in-frame sequences only and misses some clones. Where compared with another copy, unresolved V genes explain less than half of these, and the others have no known cause. This sample has about 490,000 clones in its table, and around 78% of those were observed once. The ten most abundant clones make up roughly 13% of the sample. Sequenced: PBMCs. The receptor source for this set is a middle-aged woman in good health. Some clones in this sample may be carry-over from other donors' samples.

The genes are TRBV19 and TRBJ1-2, with D tentatively TRBD1 (6 bases). Germline V gene data show CDR1 as LNHDA and CDR2 as SQIVND (reference sequence). Trimming shortened V by 6 bases and J by 4 bases, and 12 bases separated the two germline ends. The length of the CDR3 is 13 residues. CDR3 loop: CASRDRDTYGYTF. The CDR3 DNA follows: TGTGCCAGTAGGGACCGGGACACCTATGGCTACACCTTC.

This chain connects TRBV12-5 to TRBJ2-2, with TRBD1 matching over 10 bases. CDR3 length: 16 residues. V lost 0 bases and J lost 6; bases outside the gene matches: 4. Germline CDR1 LGHNT, CDR2 FRNRAP. DNA for the CDR3: TGTGCTAGTGGTTTGGTACGGACAGGGGGTCCCGGGGAGCTGTTTTTT. Its protein product is CASGLVRTGGPGELFF.

The chain employs TRBV14 and TRBJ2-1; 10 nucleotides align to TRBD1. V lost 4 bases and J lost 8; bases outside the gene matches: 5. CDR1 and CDR2 from the germline V gene are SGHDN and FVKESK. The CDR3 is 14 amino acids. The CDR3 protein is CASSRDRGWDEQFF. CDR3 nucleotides: TGTGCCAGCAGCCGGGACAGGGGCTGGGATGAGCAGTTCTTC. Full variable domain (rest looked up from reference TRBV14 and TRBJ2-1): EAGVTQFPSHSVIEKGQTVTLRCDPISGHDNLYWYRRVMGKEIKFLLHFVKESKQDESGMPNNRFLAERTGGTYSTLKVQPAELEDSGVYFCASSRDRGWDEQFFGPGTRLTVL.

J is TRBJ1-2 and V is TRBV2, with D unclear. V was pared by 3 bases and J by 6 bases, with 14 bases between. The length of the CDR3 is 14 residues. CDR1 and CDR2 from the germline V gene are SNHLY and FYNNEI. This CDR3 reads CASSDLVGIHGYTF. CDR3 in DNA: TGTGCCAGCAGTGACCTTGTGGGGATTCATGGCTACACCTTC.

This clone was seen a handful of times. V and J are TRBV7-9 and TRBJ1-1; D not certain. The CDR3 runs to 16 residues. V was cut by 5 bases and J by 1 base, with 17 bases left in between. Germline V gene lookup returns CDR1 SEHNR and CDR2 FQNEAQ (reference sequence). The CDR3 DNA reads as TGTGCCAGCAGCCCCAACCTGGGTGCCGGGAACACTGAAGCTTTCTTT. Protein: CASSPNLGAGNTEAFF.

This clone came up once. The gene calls are TRBV11-3 and TRBJ2-5; D is tentatively TRBD1 or TRBD2 (5 bases each). Trimming cost V 5 bases and J 1 base, with 8 bases left between them. Germline loops: CDR1 SGHNT, CDR2 YENEEA. There are 13 residues in the CDR3. CDR3 amino acids: CASSLGAQETQYF. CDR3 DNA sequence: TGTGCCAGCAGCCTCGGGGCCCAAGAGACCCAGTACTTC. The full variable domain, in which reference TRBV11-3 and TRBJ2-5 provide the parts outside the CDR3, is EAGVVQSPRYKIIEKKQPVAFWCNPISGHNTLYWYLQNLGQGPELLIRYENEEAVDDSQLPKDRFSAERLKGVDSTLKIQPAELGDSAVYLCASSLGAQETQYFGPGTRLLVL.

The genes are TRBV7-2 and TRBJ2-1; D might be TRBD1 (5 bases). Trimming removed 2 bases at V and 0 bases at J, with 14 bases between. The germline V gene has CDR1 SGHTA and CDR2 FQGNSA. The CDR3 is 17 amino acids. In nucleotides, the CDR3 is TGTGCCAGCAGCTTACGGGCAGGGCCGAGCTCCTACAATGAGCAGTTCTTC. It is translated as CASSLRAGPSSYNEQFF.

About this clone itself: A far larger clone is one nucleotide away, so this likely arose from a read error. This chain links TRBV28 with TRBJ1-2, with TRBD1 matching 8 bases. The CDR3 runs to 16 residues. Germline V gene data show CDR1 as MDHEN and CDR2 as SYDVKM. In DNA, the CDR3 is TGTGCCAGCAGTTTAATTCCAGGGGGCGCAAGTAATGGCTACGCCTTC. This encodes CASSLIPGGASNGYAF.

Here the CDR3 reads CASSWGYNQPQHF. CDR3 coding DNA: TGTGCCAGTAGTTGGGGATACAATCAGCCCCAGCATTTT. The rearrangement joins TRBV19 to TRBJ1-5; no firm D call. CDR1 and CDR2 from the germline V gene are LNHDA and SQIVND (reference sequence). Trimming took off 5 bases at V and 3 bases at J, with 8 bases between the two ends. The CDR3 runs 13 residues.

This clone was observed once. In the same sample, other DNA sequences code for this CDR3. The chain employs TRBV7-3 and TRBJ2-3; TRBD2 is a possible D gene (6 bases). Trimming removed 0 bases from V and 5 bases from J, with 9 bases in between. CDR1 and CDR2 from the germline V gene are SGHTA and FQGTGA. There are 14 residues in the CDR3. CDR3 sequence (DNA): TGTGCCAGCAGCTTAACGGGGGGATTAGATACGCAGTATTTT. This translates into CASSLTGGLDTQYF.

This clone came up many times. This CDR3 is also generated by other DNA sequences in the sample. The chain links TRBV29-1 to TRBJ2-1; 11 positions agree with TRBD2. After removal of 1 base from V and 3 bases from J, the junction contained 8 bases not matched to a gene. Germline V gene data show CDR1 as SQVTM and CDR2 as ANQGSEA. This CDR3 region has 17 residues. The CDR3 loop is CSVEGFAGTSGYNEQFF. CDR3 nucleotide sequence: TGCAGCGTTGAAGGGTTCGCAGGGACTAGCGGCTACAATGAGCAGTTCTTC.

The chain recombines TRBV28 with TRBJ2-1, with D tentatively TRBD2 (6 bases). The CDR3 is 11 amino acids. Germline V CDR1 and CDR2: MDHEN, SYDVKM. V was clipped by 8 bases and J by 8 bases, with 10 bases between them. The CDR3: CASYGSYEQFF. The CDR3 DNA reads as TGTGCCAGCTACGGGAGCTATGAGCAGTTCTTC.

The chain joins TRBV30 to TRBJ2-3; TRBD2 matches at 16 bases. The V gene's germline CDR1 is GTSNPN and CDR2 SVGIG (reference sequence). J was trimmed by 2 bases and V by 4 bases; bases with no gene match: 6. The CDR3 covers 17 residues. The CDR3 reads CAWTGLAGGFDTDTQYF. As DNA, the CDR3 is TGTGCCTGGACGGGACTAGCGGGAGGGTTTGACACAGATACGCAGTATTTT.

This chain links TRBV28 with TRBJ2-5; D is unresolved. V lost 3 bases and J lost 3, with 8 bases in between. This CDR3 has 13 amino acids. Germline V gives CDR1 MDHEN, CDR2 SYDVKM. The CDR3 nucleotides read TGTGCCAGCAGTTTTGTACAGAAAGAGACCCAGTACTTC. Amino acids: CASSFVQKETQYF.

The chain recombines TRBV9 with TRBJ2-3; D assignment may be TRBD1 or TRBD2 (6 bases each). The germline V gene encodes CDR1 SGDLS and CDR2 YYNGEE. The ends were cut back, 1 base at V and 3 bases at J, with 9 bases in the middle. This CDR3 spans 14 amino acids. This CDR3 is CASSVRGQTDTQYF. The DNA for the CDR3 is TGTGCCAGCAGCGTACGGGGGCAAACAGATACGCAGTATTTT.

The gene calls are TRBV9 and TRBJ2-7; possibly TRBD1 for D (5 bases). Per germline, CDR1 SGDLS and CDR2 YYNGEE. This CDR3 spans 15 amino acids. Trimming removed 0 bases from V and 2 bases from J, with 12 bases in between. DNA of the CDR3: TGTGCCAGCAGCGTAGGGGCAGGGATAGCCTACGAGCAGTACTTC. It translates to CASSVGAGIAYEQYF.

The chain joins TRBV7-2 to TRBJ1-1; 7 bases fit TRBD1. CDR3 length: 17 residues. Trimming took 4 bases from V and 5 from J; bases not matched to a gene: 16. Germline values: CDR1 SGHTA, CDR2 FQGNSA. In nucleotides, the CDR3 is TGTGCCAGCAGCTCCACCGGGACAGTGGGGGTGTGGACTGAAGCTTTCTTT. It codes for CASSSTGTVGVWTEAFF.

The chain has TRBV7-6 and TRBJ2-2; tentatively, D is TRBD2 (5 bases). The CDR3 is made up of 15 amino acids. V lost 2 bases and J 4 bases, leaving 11 bases between the germline ends. From germline, CDR1 is SGHVS and CDR2 FNYEAQ. CDR3 loop: CASSLIPSSTGELFF. In nucleotides, the CDR3 is TGTGCCAGCAGCTTAATTCCTAGCAGCACCGGGGAGCTGTTTTTT.

V and J are TRBV27 and TRBJ2-3; D possibly uses TRBD1 or TRBD2 (5 bases each). V shed 4 bases and J shed 9 bases, with 14 bases lying between them. The CDR3 spans 13 residues. Germline CDR1 is MNHEY and CDR2 is SMNVEV (reference sequence). The CDR3 loop reads CASSYRLGTTQYF. CDR3 coding DNA: TGTGCCAGCAGTTATCGACTCGGGACCACGCAGTATTTT.

This chain uses TRBV9 with TRBJ2-2; maybe TRBD2 (5 bases). Germline CDR1 and CDR2: SGDLS and YYNGEE. The CDR3 is 16 amino acids. Trimming left V 4 bases short and J 6 bases short, with 19 bases between. The CDR3 nucleotides read TGTGCCAGCAGCCCCGCCGGGATGACGTGGGCCGGGGAGCTGTTTTTT. Translation gives CASSPAGMTWAGELFF.